This record covers a single TCR beta chain. Its target is not known. Primers for the PCR totalled 60 Vbeta and 13 Jbeta. Sequenced by immunoSEQ multiplex PCR; TCRdb stores in-frame clones only, minus some. The table lists 85,000 to 120,000 clones, approximately 70% of them singletons, with 0.79% in the top ten. This record belongs to a study of cytomegalovirus exposure and HLA in healthy donors. Points from the study as a whole: A later analysis found most CMV-associated TCR beta chains apparently HLA-restricted. CMV serostatus was the only recorded immune exposure for donors.

From germline, CDR1 is SGHTA and CDR2 FQGNSA. The CDR3 extends over 15 amino acids. V was clipped by 2 bases and J by 4 bases, with 12 bases between them. The sequenced sample consisted of PBMCs. The chain combines TRBV7-2 with TRBJ2-1, with a tentative D call TRBD1 (5 bases). This sequence originates from a boy between 10 and 17 years old in good health and CMV-seronegative. This CDR3 is CASSLLGGAYNEQFF. CDR3 coding DNA: TGTGCCAGCAGCTTACTGGGTGGGGCGTACAATGAGCAGTTCTTC.